Listed below are T cell receptor beta chains from one sample, sequenced in a study of cytotoxic CD8 clonotypes in ibrutinib-treated CLL. The table came from immunoSEQ multiplex PCR; TCRdb's copy has only in-frame clones and leaves some out. The sample holds roughly 250,000 clones, 70% seen once. Sequencing was performed on PBMCs, taken after 24 months of ibrutinib treatment. These receptors originate from a human donor with chronic lymphocytic leukemia. Each CDR3 is given with its conserved first and last residue. The D gene is left open where the match is weak. Only part of the rows carry a size: once, few, many, or a class if the clone is expanded.

>.|.|TRBV4-3|TRBJ2-1|14
TGCGCCAGCAGCCAAGAGCGGGGGCTAAATGAGCAGTTCTTC
CASSQERGLNEQFF
>.|TRBD2|TRBV28|TRBJ2-2|17
TGTGCCAGCGGCTACCCCGGACTAGCGGGAGGCACCGGGGAGCTGTTTTTT
CASGYPGLAGGTGELFF
>.|.|TRBV9|TRBJ2-5|15
TGTGCCAGCAGCGCCCGCTTCCGGGAAGAAGAGACCCAGTACTTC
CASSARFREEETQYF
>few|TRBD1|TRBV28|TRBJ2-7|16
TGTGCCAGCACCCAGGGGTGGACAGGGGAGAGGAACGAGCAGTACTTC
CASTQGWTGERNEQYF
>.|.|TRBV5-4|TRBJ2-7|14
TGTGCCAGCAGCTTGGCCGCAGGGCTCTACGAGCAGTACTTC
CASSLAAGLYEQYF
>few|.|TRBV19|TRBJ2-2|13
TGTGCCAGTAGTCCCCGGGCCACCGGGGAGCTGTTTTTT
CASSPRATGELFF
>.|.|TRBV19|TRBJ2-7|16
TGTGCCAGTAGTATAGCCTCCAGGGGGGAATCCTACGAGCAGTACTTC
CASSIASRGESYEQYF
>.|.|TRBV7-2|TRBJ2-1|13
TGTGCCAGCAGCAACACCCTGGTCAATGAGCAGTTCTTC
CASSNTLVNEQFF
>.|.|TRBV5-1|TRBJ2-3|13
TGCGCCAGCAGCTTAACCCGGACAGATACGCAGTATTTT
CASSLTRTDTQYF
>.|TRBD1|TRBV5-1|TRBJ2-7|12
TGCGCCAGCAGCGCGACAGGGGACGAGCAGTACTTC
CASSATGDEQYF
>.|.|TRBV5-1|TRBJ2-7|14
TGCGCCAGCAGCTTGGGGGACGGTCCCTACGAGCAGTACTTC
CASSLGDGPYEQYF
>.|.|TRBV7-9|TRBJ1-5|15
TGTGCCAGCAGCCAGACCCAGAGTAGCAATCAGCCCCAGCATTTT
CASSQTQSSNQPQHF
>once|TRBD2|TRBV4-3|TRBJ2-7|15
TGCGCCAGCAGCCAAAACGAGGGACTAGGATTTGAGCAGTACTTC
CASSQNEGLGFEQYF
>.|.|TRBV6-5|TRBJ2-7|13
TGTGCCAGCATCGGAGGGATCTCCTACGAGCAGTACTTC
CASIGGISYEQYF
>.|.|TRBV14|TRBJ1-1|17
TGTGCCAGCAGCCAATTCGGCTTCGGGTTCTGGGACACTGAAGCTTTCTTT
CASSQFGFGFWDTEAFF
>.|TRBD2|TRBV7-7|TRBJ2-5|16
TGTGCTAGCAGATCTGGGACTAGCGGGAGGTTGGAGACCCAGTACTTC
CASRSGTSGRLETQYF
>.|.|TRBV28|TRBJ2-1|11
TGTGCCAGCAAAGTGTCCAATGAGCAGTTCTTC
CASKVSNEQFF
>few|.|TRBV28|TRBJ1-2|11
TGTGCCAGCAGTAGGCAAAATGGCTACACCTTC
CASSRQNGYTF
>.|.|TRBV6-5|TRBJ2-1|16
TGTGCCAGCAGTTACTCGTTGTCAGGTGGTTACAATGAGCAGTTCTTC
CASSYSLSGGYNEQFF
>once|TRBD1|TRBV6-1|TRBJ2-7|15
TGTGCCAGCAGTGACCCGACAGGGGGCGCGGACGAGCAGTACTTC
CASSDPTGGADEQYF